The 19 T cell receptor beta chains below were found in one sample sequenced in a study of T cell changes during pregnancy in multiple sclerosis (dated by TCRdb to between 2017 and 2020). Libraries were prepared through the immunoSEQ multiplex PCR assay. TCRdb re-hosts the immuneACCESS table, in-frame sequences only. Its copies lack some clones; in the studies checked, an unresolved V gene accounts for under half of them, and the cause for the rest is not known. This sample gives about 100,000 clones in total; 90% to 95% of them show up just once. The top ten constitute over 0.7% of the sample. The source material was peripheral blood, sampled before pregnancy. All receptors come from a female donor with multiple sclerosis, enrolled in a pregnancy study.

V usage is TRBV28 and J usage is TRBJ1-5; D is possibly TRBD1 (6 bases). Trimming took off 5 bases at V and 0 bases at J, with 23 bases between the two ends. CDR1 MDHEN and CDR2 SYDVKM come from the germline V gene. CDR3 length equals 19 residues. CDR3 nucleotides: TGTGCCAGCAGTCAAACCCCCCGGGACATATTTTATAGCAATCAGCCCCAGCATTTT. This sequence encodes CASSQTPRDIFYSNQPQHF. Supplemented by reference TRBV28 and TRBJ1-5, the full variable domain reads DVKVTQSSRYLVKRTGEKVFLECVQDMDHENMFWYRQDPGLGLRLIYFSYDVKMKEKGDIPEGYSVSREKKERFSLILESASTNQTSMYLCASSQTPRDIFYSNQPQHFGDGTRLSIL.

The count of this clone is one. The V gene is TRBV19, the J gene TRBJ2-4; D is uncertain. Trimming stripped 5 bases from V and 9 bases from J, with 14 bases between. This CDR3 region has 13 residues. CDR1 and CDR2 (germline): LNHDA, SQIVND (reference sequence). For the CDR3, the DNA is TGTGCCAGTAGTTCCGCCGCCGAGAGCATTCAGTACTTC. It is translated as CASSSAAESIQYF.

CDR3 sequence: CASSLLLPSGDNEQFF. CDR3 sequence (DNA): TGTGCCAGCAGCTTACTTCTCCCCTCGGGGGACAATGAGCAGTTCTTC. V gene TRBV7-9 combines with J gene TRBJ2-1; tentative D call: TRBD2 (6 bases). The germline V gene encodes CDR1 SEHNR and CDR2 FQNEAQ (reference sequence). The ends were cut back, 2 bases at V and 5 bases at J, with 16 bases in the middle. This CDR3 is 16 amino acids long.

The DNA for the CDR3 is TGTGCCAGTAGTATGTCGGGGGGGACTGAAGCTTTCTTT. The encoded protein is CASSMSGGTEAFF. The gene calls are TRBV19 and TRBJ1-1; D perhaps matches TRBD1 (5 bases). Trimming left V 3 bases short and J 5 bases short, with 10 bases between. The CDR3 has 13 residues. Per germline, CDR1 LNHDA and CDR2 SQIVND (reference sequence).

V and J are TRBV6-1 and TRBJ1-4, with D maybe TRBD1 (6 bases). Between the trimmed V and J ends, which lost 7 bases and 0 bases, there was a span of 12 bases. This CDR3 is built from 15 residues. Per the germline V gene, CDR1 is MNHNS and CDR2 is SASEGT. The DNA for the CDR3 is TGTGCCAGCACAGACAGGTTTGCAACTAATGAAAAACTGTTTTTT. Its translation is CASTDRFATNEKLFF.

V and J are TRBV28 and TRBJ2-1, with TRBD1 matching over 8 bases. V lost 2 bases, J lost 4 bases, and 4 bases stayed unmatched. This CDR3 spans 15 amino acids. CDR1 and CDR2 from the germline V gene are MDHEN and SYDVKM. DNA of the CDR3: TGTGCCAGCAGTTTAGGGGACAGGCTTTACAATGAGCAGTTCTTC. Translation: CASSLGDRLYNEQFF. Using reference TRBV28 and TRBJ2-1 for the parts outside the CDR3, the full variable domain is DVKVTQSSRYLVKRTGEKVFLECVQDMDHENMFWYRQDPGLGLRLIYFSYDVKMKEKGDIPEGYSVSREKKERFSLILESASTNQTSMYLCASSLGDRLYNEQFFGPGTRLTVL.

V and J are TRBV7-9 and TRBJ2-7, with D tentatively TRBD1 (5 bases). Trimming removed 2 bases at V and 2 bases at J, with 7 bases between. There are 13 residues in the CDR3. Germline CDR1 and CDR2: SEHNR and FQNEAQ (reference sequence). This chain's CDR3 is CASSLRTPYEQYF. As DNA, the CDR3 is TGTGCCAGCAGCTTAAGGACACCCTACGAGCAGTACTTC.

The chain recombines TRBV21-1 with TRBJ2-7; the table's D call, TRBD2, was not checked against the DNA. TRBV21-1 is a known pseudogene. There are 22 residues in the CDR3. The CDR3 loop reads CASSLGGQASGRAEGSRYEQYF. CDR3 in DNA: TGTGCCAGCAGCTTAGGGGGTCAGGCTAGCGGGAGGGCCGAAGGTTCCCGCTACGAGCAGTACTTC.

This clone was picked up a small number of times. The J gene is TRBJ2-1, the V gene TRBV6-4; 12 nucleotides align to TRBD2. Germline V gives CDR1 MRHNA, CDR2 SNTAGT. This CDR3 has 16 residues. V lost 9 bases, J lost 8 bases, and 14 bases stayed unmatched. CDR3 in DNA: TGTGCCAGGGGGACTAGCGGGTTAAATCCTTACTATGAGCAGTTCTTC. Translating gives CARGTSGLNPYYEQFF.

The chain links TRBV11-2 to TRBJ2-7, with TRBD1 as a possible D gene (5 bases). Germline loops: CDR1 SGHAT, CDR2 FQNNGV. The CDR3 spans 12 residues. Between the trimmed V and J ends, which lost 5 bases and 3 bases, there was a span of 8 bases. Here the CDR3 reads CASSEDNYEQYF. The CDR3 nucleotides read TGTGCCAGCAGCGAGGACAACTACGAGCAGTACTTC.

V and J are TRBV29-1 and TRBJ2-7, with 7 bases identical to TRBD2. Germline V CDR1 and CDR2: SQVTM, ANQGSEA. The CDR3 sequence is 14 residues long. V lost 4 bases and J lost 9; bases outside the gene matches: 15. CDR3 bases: TGCAGCGTTGCCACAAGGGAGGGGATTATTGTGCAGTACTTC. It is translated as CSVATREGIIVQYF.

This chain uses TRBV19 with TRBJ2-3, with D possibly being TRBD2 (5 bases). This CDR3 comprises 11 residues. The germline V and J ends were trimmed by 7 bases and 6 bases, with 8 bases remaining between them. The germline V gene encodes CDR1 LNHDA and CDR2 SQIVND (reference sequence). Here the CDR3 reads CASKREDTQYF. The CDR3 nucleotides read TGTGCCAGTAAGAGGGAGGATACGCAGTATTTT.

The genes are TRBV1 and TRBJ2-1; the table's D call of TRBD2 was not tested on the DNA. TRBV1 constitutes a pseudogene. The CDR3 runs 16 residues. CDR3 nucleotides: TGCACCAGCAGCCACCTACTAGCGCCCGCCTACAATGAGCAGTTCTTC. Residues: CTSSHLLAPAYNEQFF.

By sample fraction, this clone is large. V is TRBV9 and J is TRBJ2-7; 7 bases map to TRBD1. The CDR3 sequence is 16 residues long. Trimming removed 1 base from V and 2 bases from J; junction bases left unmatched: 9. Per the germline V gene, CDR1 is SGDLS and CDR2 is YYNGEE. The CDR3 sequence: CASSVSKKTGPYEQYF. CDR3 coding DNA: TGTGCCAGCAGCGTAAGCAAAAAGACAGGGCCCTACGAGCAGTACTTC.

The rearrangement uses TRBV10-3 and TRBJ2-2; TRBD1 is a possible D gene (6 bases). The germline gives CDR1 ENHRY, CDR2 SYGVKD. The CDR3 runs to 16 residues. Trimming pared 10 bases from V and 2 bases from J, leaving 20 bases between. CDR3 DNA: TGTGCCAGTGCCCACCTAGGACAGCCTAACACCGGGGAGCTGTTTTTT. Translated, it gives CASAHLGQPNTGELFF.

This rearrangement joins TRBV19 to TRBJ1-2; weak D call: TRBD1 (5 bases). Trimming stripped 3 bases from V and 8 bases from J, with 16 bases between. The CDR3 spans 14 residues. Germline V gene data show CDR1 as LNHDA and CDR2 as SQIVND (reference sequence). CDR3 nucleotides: TGTGCCAGTAGTATGCTCTTGACAGCCGGGGGCTACACCTTC. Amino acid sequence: CASSMLLTAGGYTF. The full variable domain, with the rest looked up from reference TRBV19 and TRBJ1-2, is DGGITQSPKYLFRKEGQNVTLSCEQNLNHDAMYWYRQDPGQGLRLIYYSQIVNDFQKGDIAEGYSVSREKKESFPLTVTSAQKNPTAFYLCASSMLLTAGGYTFGSGTRLTVV.

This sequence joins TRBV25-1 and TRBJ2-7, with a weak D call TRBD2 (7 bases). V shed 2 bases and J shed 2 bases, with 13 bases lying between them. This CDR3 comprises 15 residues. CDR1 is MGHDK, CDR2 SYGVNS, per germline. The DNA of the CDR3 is TGTGCCAGCAGTGAAGGGGGGGGCTCGGCCTACGAGCAGTACTTC. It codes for CASSEGGGSAYEQYF.

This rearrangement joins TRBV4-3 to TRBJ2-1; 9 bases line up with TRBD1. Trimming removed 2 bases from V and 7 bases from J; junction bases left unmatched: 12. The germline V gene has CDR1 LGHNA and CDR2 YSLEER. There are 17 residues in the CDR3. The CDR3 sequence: CASSQKSGTGFRNEQFF. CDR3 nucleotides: TGCGCCAGCAGCCAAAAAAGCGGGACAGGGTTCAGGAATGAGCAGTTCTTC.

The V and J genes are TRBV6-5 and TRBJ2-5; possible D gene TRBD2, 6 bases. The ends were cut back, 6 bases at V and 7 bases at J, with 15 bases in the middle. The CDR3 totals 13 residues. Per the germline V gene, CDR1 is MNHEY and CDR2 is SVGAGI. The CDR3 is CASSRTTPGTQYF. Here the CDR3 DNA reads TGTGCCAGCAGCCGGACTACCCCGGGGACCCAGTACTTC.